Sequencing of this T cell receptor beta chain was carried out in a study of cytomegalovirus exposure and HLA in healthy donors. CDR3 length: 12 residues. The trim removed 8 bases at V and 5 bases at J, leaving 0 bases unmatched. Germline CDR1 reads MNHNY; CDR2 reads SVGAGI (reference sequence). TCRdb's copy holds only in-frame clones and misses some; the assay was immunoSEQ multiplex PCR. The repertoire holds approximately 200,000 clones, with approximately 80% as singletons. This clone was picked up one time. This chain joins TRBV6-6 and TRBJ2-7; the match to TRBD2 covers 13 bases. Sequences were obtained from PBMCs. The receptor's source is a man aged 18 to 30 in good health and CMV-seropositive. The CDR3 coding sequence is TGTGCCAGCGGACTAGCGGGAGACGAGCAGTACTTC. Protein product: CASGLAGDEQYF.